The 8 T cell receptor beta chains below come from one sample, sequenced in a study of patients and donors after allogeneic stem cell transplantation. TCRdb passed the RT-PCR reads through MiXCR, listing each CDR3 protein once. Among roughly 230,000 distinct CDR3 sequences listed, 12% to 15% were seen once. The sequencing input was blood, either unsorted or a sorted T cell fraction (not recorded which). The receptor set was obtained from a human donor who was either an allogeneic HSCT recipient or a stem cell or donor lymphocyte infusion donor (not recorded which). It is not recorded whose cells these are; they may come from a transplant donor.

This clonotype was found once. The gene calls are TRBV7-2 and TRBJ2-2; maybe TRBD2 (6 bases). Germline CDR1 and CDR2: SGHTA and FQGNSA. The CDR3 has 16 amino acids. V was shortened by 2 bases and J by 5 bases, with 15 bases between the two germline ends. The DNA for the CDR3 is TGTGCCAGCAGCTTACGCGGGGTAGGAGTGACCGGGGAGCTGTTTTTT. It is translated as CASSLRGVGVTGELFF.

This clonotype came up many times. DNA of the CDR3: TGTGCCAGCAGTTTCGAACTGGGCAATGAGCAGTTCTTC. Translation: CASSFELGNEQFF. The V call is TRBV7-2, the J call TRBJ2-1; unclear D gene. Looked up from germline, CDR1 is SGHTA and CDR2 is FQGNSA. Trimming shortened V by 6 bases and J by 6 bases, and 12 bases separated the two germline ends. The CDR3 is 13 amino acids.

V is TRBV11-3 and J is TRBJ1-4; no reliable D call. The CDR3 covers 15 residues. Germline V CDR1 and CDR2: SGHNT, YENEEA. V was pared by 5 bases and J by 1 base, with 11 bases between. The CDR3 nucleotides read TGTGCCAGCAGCGTCGACGGGAGAACTAATGAAAAACTGTTTTTT. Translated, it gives CASSVDGRTNEKLFF.

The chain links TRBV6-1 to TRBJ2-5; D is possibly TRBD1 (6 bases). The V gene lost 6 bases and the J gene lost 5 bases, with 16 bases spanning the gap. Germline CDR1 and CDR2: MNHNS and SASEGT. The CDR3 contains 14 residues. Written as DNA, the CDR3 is TGTGCCAGCAGACAGTTGGACAGTTTGGAGACCCAGTACTTC. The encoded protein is CASRQLDSLETQYF.

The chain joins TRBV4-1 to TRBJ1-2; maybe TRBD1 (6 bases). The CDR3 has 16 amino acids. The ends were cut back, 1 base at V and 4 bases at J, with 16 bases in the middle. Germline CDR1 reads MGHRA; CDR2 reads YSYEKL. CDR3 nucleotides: TGCGCCAGCAGCCAAGTATCCAGGACAGATCCCTATGGCTACACCTTC. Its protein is CASSQVSRTDPYGYTF.

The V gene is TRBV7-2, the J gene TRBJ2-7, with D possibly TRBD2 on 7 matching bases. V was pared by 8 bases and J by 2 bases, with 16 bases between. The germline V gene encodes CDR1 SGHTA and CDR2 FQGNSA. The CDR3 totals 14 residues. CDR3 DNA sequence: TGTGCCAGCGCTGTCGAGGGGGGGCCCTACGAGCAGTACTTC. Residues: CASAVEGGPYEQYF.

DNA for the CDR3: TGTGCCAGCAGCTCAGACCAACGCGGGACAGGAGGGTCAGATACGCAGTATTTT. It translates to CASSSDQRGTGGSDTQYF. V usage is TRBV4-2 and J usage is TRBJ2-3; 8 bases match TRBD1. Germline values: CDR1 LGHNA, CDR2 YNFKEQ. With 5 bases clipped from V and 4 bases from J, the junction kept 17 bases outside the gene matches. The CDR3 spans 18 residues.

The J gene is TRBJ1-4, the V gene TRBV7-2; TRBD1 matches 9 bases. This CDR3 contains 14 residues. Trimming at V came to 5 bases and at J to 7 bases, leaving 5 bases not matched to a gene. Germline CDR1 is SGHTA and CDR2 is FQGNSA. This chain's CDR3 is CASSPDRGVEKLFF. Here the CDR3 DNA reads TGTGCCAGCAGCCCGGACAGGGGAGTTGAAAAACTGTTTTTT.